This record covers a single TCR beta chain. Assay used: immunoSEQ multiplex PCR; TCRdb lists only in-frame clones, some missing. This table has about 64,000 clones, about 96% appearing once. The record originates from a study of T cell changes during pregnancy in multiple sclerosis. The junction had 8 bases not matched to a gene; V was cut back by 5 bases and J by 6 bases. CDR1 and CDR2 (germline): MNHNY, SVGAGI (reference sequence). This CDR3 is built from 14 residues. The rearrangement links TRBV6-6 to TRBJ2-7; 9 bases are shared with TRBD2. Sequencing was performed on CD8+ T cells from peripheral blood mononuclear cells, taken after pregnancy. This sequence originates from a female donor with multiple sclerosis, enrolled in a pregnancy study. CDR3 sequence (DNA): TGTGCCAGCAGTACGGGGACTAGCTCCCCCGAGCAGTACTTC. Its translation is CASSTGTSSPEQYF.